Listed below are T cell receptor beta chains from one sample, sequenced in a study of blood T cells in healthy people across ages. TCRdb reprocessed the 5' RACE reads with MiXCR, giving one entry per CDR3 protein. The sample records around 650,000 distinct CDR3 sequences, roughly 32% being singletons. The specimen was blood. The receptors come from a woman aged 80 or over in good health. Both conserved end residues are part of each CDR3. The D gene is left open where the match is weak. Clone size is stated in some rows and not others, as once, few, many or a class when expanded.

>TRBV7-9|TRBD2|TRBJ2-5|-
TGTTCCAGCAGCCCTAAAGCGGGGGCCTACAATGAGCAGTACTTC
CSSSPKAGAYNEQYF
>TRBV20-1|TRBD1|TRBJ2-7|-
TGCAGTGCCTCGGACAGGGGAGTTTACGAGCAGTACTTC
CSASDRGVYEQYF
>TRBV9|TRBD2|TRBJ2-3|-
TGTGCCAGCAGCAAAGGGACTAGCGGGAGCACAGATACGCAGTATTTT
CASSKGTSGSTDTQYF
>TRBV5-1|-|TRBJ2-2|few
TGCGCCAGCAGCTTGAATACAATTGGGGAGCTGTTTTTT
CASSLNTIGELFF
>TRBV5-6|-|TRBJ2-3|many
TGTGCCAGCAGCTCCCTGGGGCAGGGCTGGACAGATACGCAGTATTTT
CASSSLGQGWTDTQYF
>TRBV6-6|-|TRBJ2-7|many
TGTGCCAGCAACCACGGGGCCGGACGGCTGAGCTCCTACGAGCAGTACTTC
CASNHGAGRLSSYEQYF
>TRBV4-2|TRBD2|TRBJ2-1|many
TGTGCCAGCAGCCAAGAAGGGACTAGCGTACCCAATGAGCAGTTCTTC
CASSQEGTSVPNEQFF
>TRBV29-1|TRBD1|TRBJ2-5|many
TGCAGCGCGGACAGGGGTCAAGAGACCCAGTACTTC
CSADRGQETQYF
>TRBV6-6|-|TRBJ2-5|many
TGTGCCAGCAGTTACCCCCAGGGGTTGGAAGAGACCCAGTACTTC
CASSYPQGLEETQYF
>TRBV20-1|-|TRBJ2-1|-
TGCAGTGCTAGACTAGCGAGGACCTACAATGAGCAGTTCTTC
CSARLARTYNEQFF
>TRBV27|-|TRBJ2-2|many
TGTGCCAGCAGTTTCCCCGATTTAATTGTCGGGGAGCTGTTTTTT
CASSFPDLIVGELFF
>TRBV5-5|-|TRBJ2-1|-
TGTGCCAGCAGCTTGGTACGTGGGGGGGCAAATGAGCAGTTCTTC
CASSLVRGGANEQFF
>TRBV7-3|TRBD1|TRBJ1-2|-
TGTGCCAGCAGCTTAACGTCCAGCCCAGGGGGCGGGGGCTACACCTTC
CASSLTSSPGGGGYTF
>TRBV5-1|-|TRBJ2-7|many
TGCGCCAGCAGCTTGATAGACAGTACCTACGAGCAGTACTTC
CASSLIDSTYEQYF
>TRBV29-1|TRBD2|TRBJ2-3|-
TGCAGCGTCGGGGGGGCCGCGGGGGGTGTCACAGATACGCAGTATTTT
CSVGGAAGGVTDTQYF
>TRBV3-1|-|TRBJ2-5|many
TGTGCCAGCAGCCAAGACTCGTGGGGGACCCAGTACTTC
CASSQDSWGTQYF
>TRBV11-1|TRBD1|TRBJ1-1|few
TGTGCCAGCAGCCCACGGACAGGGGGTATAATCATGAACACTGAAGCTTTCTTT
CASSPRTGGIIMNTEAFF
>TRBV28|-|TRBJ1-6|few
TGTGCCAGCAGTTTCTACAGGAATAATTCACCCCTCCACTTT
CASSFYRNNSPLHF
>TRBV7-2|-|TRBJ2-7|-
TGTGCCAGCAGCCCGGACTTTCGAAGCGAGCAGTACTTC
CASSPDFRSEQYF
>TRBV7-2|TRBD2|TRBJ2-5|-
TGTGCCAGCAGCAATGGACTAGCTGGGGGGTACTTC
CASSNGLAGGYF
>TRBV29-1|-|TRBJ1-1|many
TGCAGCGTTGAAGAAGCCCGCCGCGGCACTGAAGCTTTCTTT
CSVEEARRGTEAFF
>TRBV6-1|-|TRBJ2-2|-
TGTGCCAGCAGTGAATTCGGGGCCCGAGCGACCGGGGAGCGGTTTTTT
CASSEFGARATGERFF
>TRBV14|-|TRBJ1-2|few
TGTGCCAGCAGCCAAATTCCGCGATCTTATGGCTACACCTTC
CASSQIPRSYGYTF
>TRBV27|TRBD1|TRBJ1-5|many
TGTGCCAGCAGAGGACAGGGGGTTTGGAGCAATCAGCCCCAGCATTTT
CASRGQGVWSNQPQHF
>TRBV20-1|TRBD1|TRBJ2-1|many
TGCAGTGCTAGAGCCGGGACAGGCCTTTTGTATGAGCAGTTCTTC
CSARAGTGLLYEQFF
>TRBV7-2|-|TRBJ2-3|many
TGTGCCAGCAGCCTCCTATCGGCCACAGATACGCAGTATTTT
CASSLLSATDTQYF
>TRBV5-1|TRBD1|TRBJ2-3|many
TGCGCCAGCAGCCTAATCACAGGGGACCCCAAGCCAGATACGCAGTATTTT
CASSLITGDPKPDTQYF
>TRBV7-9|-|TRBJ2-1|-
TGTGCCAACAGCTCGGACCTAGCGACCAATGAACAGTTCTTC
CANSSDLATNEQFF
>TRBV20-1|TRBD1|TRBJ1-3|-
TGCAGTTACAGGGGCTCTGGAAACACCATATATTTT
CSYRGSGNTIYF
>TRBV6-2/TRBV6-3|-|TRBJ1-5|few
TGTGCCAGCAGTTGGCAGGGTGTTCAGCCCCAGCATTTT
CASSWQGVQPQHF
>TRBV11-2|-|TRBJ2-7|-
TGTGCCAGCAGCCTTTTTGCTAGGACCTACGAGCAGTACTTC
CASSLFARTYEQYF
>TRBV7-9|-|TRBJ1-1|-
TGTGCCAGCAGCCTTCGATGGAACACTGAAGCTTTCTTT
CASSLRWNTEAFF
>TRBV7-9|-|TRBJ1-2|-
TGTGCCAGCAGCTTAAGGGGACGGGAGACTCCTAACTATGGCTACACCTTC
CASSLRGRETPNYGYTF
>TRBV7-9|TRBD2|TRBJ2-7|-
TGTGCCAGCAGCTCCAGGCCTAGCGGGGGCTACGAGCAGTACTTC
CASSSRPSGGYEQYF
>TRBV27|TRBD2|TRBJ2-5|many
TGTGCCAGCAGCTTTACTCGGACTAGCGGGCACCAAGAGACCCAGTACTTC
CASSFTRTSGHQETQYF
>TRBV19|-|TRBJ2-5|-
TGTGCCACTCGGGTAGGGGGTGAGCAGTACTTC
CATRVGGEQYF
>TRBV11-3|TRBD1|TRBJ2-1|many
TGTGCCAGCAGCTTAGGCGGACAGGGGGCGCATAATGAGCAGTTCTTC
CASSLGGQGAHNEQFF
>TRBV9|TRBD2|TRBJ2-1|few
TGTGCCAGCAGCACAGCGGGGAACTCCTACAATGAGCAGTTCTTC
CASSTAGNSYNEQFF
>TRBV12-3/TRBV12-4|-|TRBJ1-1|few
TGTGCCAGCAGTTTACTGGGGGCAGGGAACACTGAAGCTTTCTTT
CASSLLGAGNTEAFF
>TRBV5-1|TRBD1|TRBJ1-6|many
TGCGCCAGCAGCTTCGTCCAGGGGGTGCGGTCCTATTCACCCCTCCACTTT
CASSFVQGVRSYSPLHF
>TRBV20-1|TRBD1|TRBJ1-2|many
TGCAGTGCTAGACAGGGGGCGTTTAGCGATGGCTACACCTTC
CSARQGAFSDGYTF
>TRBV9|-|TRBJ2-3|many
TGTGCCAGCAGCGCAACTCTAGCCTCAGATACGCAGTATTTT
CASSATLASDTQYF
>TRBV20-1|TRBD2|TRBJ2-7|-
TGCAGTGCTAAGATAGCGGGGCACTACGAGCAGTACTTC
CSAKIAGHYEQYF
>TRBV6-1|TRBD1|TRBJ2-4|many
TGTGCCAGCAGAGAAAGGACCGGGACAGGGATTACCACTGCCAAAAACATTCAGTACTTC
CASRERTGTGITTAKNIQYF
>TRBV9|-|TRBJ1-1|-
TGTGCCAGCAGCGGAGGAGGAAGCTTGAACACTGAAGCTTTCTTT
CASSGGGSLNTEAFF
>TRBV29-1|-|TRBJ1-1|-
TGCAGCGCCCAGGTAGGGGGGCAGGGCCTGAACACTGAAGCTTTCTTT
CSAQVGGQGLNTEAFF
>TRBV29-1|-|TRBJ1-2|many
TGCAGCGCGGTGGAGGGGGGCTATGGCTACACCTTC
CSAVEGGYGYTF
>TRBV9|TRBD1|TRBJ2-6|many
TGTGCCAGCAGCGCGGGGACAGTCTCTGGGGCCAACGTCCTGACTTTC
CASSAGTVSGANVLTF
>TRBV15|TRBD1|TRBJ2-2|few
TGTGCCACCAGGGGGACAGCAGACACCGGGGAGCTGTTTTTT
CATRGTADTGELFF
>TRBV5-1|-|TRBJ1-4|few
TGCGCCAGCAGCTTGTTCAAGAATGAAAAACTGTTTTTT
CASSLFKNEKLFF
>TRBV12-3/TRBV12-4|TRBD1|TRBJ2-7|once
TGTGCCAGCAGTATTCGGGACAGGGGGCTGGACGAGCAGTACTTC
CASSIRDRGLDEQYF
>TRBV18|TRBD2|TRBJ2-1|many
TGTGCCAGCTCACCGGTAGCGGGGGACAATGAGCAGTTCTTC
CASSPVAGDNEQFF
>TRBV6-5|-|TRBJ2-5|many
TGTGCCAGCAGTCTACTCCCCGGAACTAAGATTACAGAGACCCAGTACTTC
CASSLLPGTKITETQYF
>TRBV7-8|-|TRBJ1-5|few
TGTGCCAGCAGCAAGGGCGGGCTGGGAAATCAGCCCCAGCATTTT
CASSKGGLGNQPQHF
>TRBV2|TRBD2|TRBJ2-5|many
TGTGCCAGCAGTGTCGGGAGGGTGGAGTACTTC
CASSVGRVEYF